The 17 T cell receptor beta chains below were found in one sample sequenced in a study of cytomegalovirus exposure and HLA in healthy donors. Both 60 Vbeta primers and 13 Jbeta primers went into the PCR. Assay: immunoSEQ multiplex PCR; the TCRdb copy retains only in-frame clones and omits some. The table lists approximately 150,000 clones, about 78% of them singletons, with less than 15% in the top ten. Sequencing input: PBMCs. Receptors originate from a woman aged 50 to 65 in good health and CMV-seropositive.

The V gene is TRBV19, the J gene TRBJ2-7, with a weak D call TRBD2 (7 bases). This CDR3 contains 14 residues. The germline gives CDR1 LNHDA, CDR2 SQIVND (reference sequence). The V end lost 4 bases, the J end lost 2 bases, and 12 bases lay between the germline ends. The CDR3 DNA reads as TGTGCCAGTAGTAAGGGGGGGGCAGCCTACGAGCAGTACTTC. Protein: CASSKGGAAYEQYF.

The chain links TRBV5-4 to TRBJ1-6, with no clear D. The CDR3 covers 15 residues. CDR1 and CDR2 from the germline V gene are SGHNT and YYREEE (reference sequence). V gave up 0 bases and J gave up 3 bases, with 7 bases separating them. The CDR3 coding sequence is TGTGCCAGCAGCTTGGAGAGTTTCTATAATTCACCCCTCCACTTT. Its translation is CASSLESFYNSPLHF.

To note about this clone: Given the absence of the conserved phenylalanine or tryptophan at the CDR3 end, a read error is likely. It is unclear where the CDR3 begins or ends on the DNA, so no DNA is shown, and the CDR3 is as TCRdb lists it. V is TRBV5-5 and J is TRBJ1-2; the tabulated D call, TRBD1, remains unverified against the DNA. Germline CDR1 is SGHKS and CDR2 is YYEKEE (reference sequence). The CDR3 has 10 residues if both end residues are counted. This chain's CDR3 is CASSANDRGT.

This chain joins TRBV6-1 and TRBJ2-1; 9 bases are a match to TRBD2. With 4 bases clipped from V and 8 bases from J, the junction kept 9 bases outside the gene matches. The CDR3 totals 15 residues. Germline V gene data show CDR1 as MNHNS and CDR2 as SASEGT. The CDR3 nucleotides read TGTGCCAGCAGTGTACCAGCGGGGGGCGTCCATGAGCAGTTCTTC. Translating it yields CASSVPAGGVHEQFF.

This chain links TRBV4-2 with TRBJ1-5; unclear D gene. Trimming took 1 base from V and 7 from J, leaving 11 bases between them. The CDR3 is 14 residues long. Looked up from germline, CDR1 is LGHNA and CDR2 is YNFKEQ. The DNA for the CDR3 is TGTGCCAGCAGCCAAGGAGGCGATTCCCAGCCCCAGCATTTT. Translating it yields CASSQGGDSQPQHF.

The chain uses TRBV9 and TRBJ2-7, with D uncertain. Germline V lookup: CDR1 SGDLS, CDR2 YYNGEE. CDR3 size: 15 residues. Trimming pared 1 base from V and 1 base from J, leaving 12 bases between. The CDR3 nucleotides are TGTGCCAGCAGCGTATCTCAGTGGCCTTCCTACGAGCAGTACTTC. Translated: CASSVSQWPSYEQYF.

The chain is built from TRBV29-1 and TRBJ1-1, with D uncertain. Trimming cost V 4 bases and J 2 bases, with 5 bases left between them. Germline V lookup: CDR1 SQVTM, CDR2 ANQGSEA. The CDR3 totals 11 residues. CDR3 amino acids: CSVVRNTEAFF. The CDR3 DNA reads TGCAGCGTTGTCAGAAACACTGAAGCTTTCTTT.

The J gene is TRBJ2-7, the V gene TRBV20-1; D is undetermined. The germline V gene encodes CDR1 DFQATT and CDR2 SNEGSKA (reference sequence). V was cut by 5 bases and J by 3 bases, with 8 bases left in between. The CDR3 spans 11 residues. The CDR3 DNA is TGCAGTGCTTCGCCACACTACGAGCAGTACTTC. Its protein product is CSASPHYEQYF.

The chain recombines TRBV9 with TRBJ1-1; no reliable D call. The CDR3 runs 13 residues. CDR1 and CDR2 from the germline V gene are SGDLS and YYNGEE. V dropped 4 bases and J dropped 1 base, with 8 bases sitting between them. This CDR3 is CASSNRGNTEAFF. In DNA form, the CDR3 reads TGTGCCAGCAGCAACCGAGGGAACACTGAAGCTTTCTTT.

V gene TRBV27 combines with J gene TRBJ2-1, with D possibly matching TRBD1 (6 bases). Germline V gene lookup returns CDR1 MNHEY and CDR2 SMNVEV (reference sequence). The CDR3 consists of 14 residues. V was shortened by 2 bases and J by 4 bases, with 9 bases between the two germline ends. The CDR3 DNA reads as TGTGCCAGCAGTTTACAGGGGTTGTACAATGAGCAGTTCTTC. This sequence encodes CASSLQGLYNEQFF.

This chain uses TRBV12-5 with TRBJ1-1; 8 bases map to TRBD1. This CDR3 has 14 amino acids. The junction had 5 bases not matched to a gene; V was cut back by 4 bases and J by 4 bases. Per the germline V gene, CDR1 is LGHNT and CDR2 is FRNRAP. The CDR3 loop reads CASGSRGRATEAFF. In DNA, the CDR3 is TGTGCTAGTGGTTCCAGGGGGCGGGCCACTGAAGCTTTCTTT.

This clone was counted once. This chain links TRBV29-1 with TRBJ2-2, with TRBD2 matching over 9 bases. The CDR3 contains 13 residues. Trimming cost V 4 bases and J 7 bases; bases outside gene matches: 4. Per germline, CDR1 SQVTM and CDR2 ANQGSEA. CDR3 sequence (DNA): TGCAGCGTTGGGGGCGGGGGGGGCGGGGAGCTGTTTTTT. It specifies CSVGGGGGGELFF.

This clone occurred once. The chain recombines TRBV5-1 with TRBJ1-2; no clear D gene. Per germline, CDR1 SGHRS and CDR2 YFSETQ. The germline V and J ends were trimmed by 2 bases and 10 bases, with 15 bases remaining between them. The CDR3 has 13 amino acids. CDR3: CASSLRSARDYTF. CDR3 nucleotide sequence: TGCGCCAGCAGCTTAAGGAGTGCTCGCGACTACACCTTC.

In its sample, this clone was seen a few times. The chain couples TRBV6-1 to TRBJ1-2; 7 nucleotides match TRBD1. V shed 6 bases and J 0 bases; nucleotides not matched to a gene: 4. The CDR3 spans 14 residues. CDR1 is MNHNS, CDR2 SASEGT, per germline. The CDR3 DNA is TGTGCCAGCAGCCAGGGGGACACTAACTATGGCTACACCTTC. It yields the protein CASSQGDTNYGYTF.

This clone has only a few counts. The CDR3: CASSPGQALYGYTF. The CDR3 coding sequence is TGTGCCAGCAGCCCCGGACAGGCACTCTATGGCTACACCTTC. This chain joins TRBV6-5 and TRBJ1-2, with TRBD1 matching 7 bases. Per the germline V gene, CDR1 is MNHEY and CDR2 is SVGAGI. This CDR3 comprises 14 residues. The J segment lost 4 bases and the V segment lost 6 bases, leaving 8 bases of the junction unmatched.

V gene TRBV7-9 combines with J gene TRBJ2-3; D is unresolved. CDR1 and CDR2 from the germline V gene are SEHNR and FQNEAQ (reference sequence). The CDR3 has 14 amino acids. V gave up 5 bases and J gave up 8 bases, with 17 bases separating them. CDR3 region: CASSLRSSGGTQYF. As DNA, the CDR3 is TGTGCCAGCAGCCTCCGGTCATCCGGCGGTACGCAGTATTTT.

This clone was observed a few times. The chain employs TRBV7-9 and TRBJ2-6; no clear D gene. This CDR3 has 16 residues. CDR1 and CDR2 (germline): SEHNR, FQNEAQ (reference sequence). CDR3 nucleotides: TGTTCCACCAGGAACAGCCTATCTCTGGAGGCCAACGTCCTGACTTTC. It specifies CSTRNSLSLEANVLTF.